Below are 2 T cell receptor beta chains sequenced from a single sample in a study of T cells in localized non-small cell lung cancer. TCRdb's table, derived via immunoSEQ multiplex PCR, lists solely in-frame clones and lacks some. The table has some 30,000 clones, roughly 90% seen once. The sequenced sample was peripheral blood mononuclear cells, obtained before any cancer treatment. The receptors were gathered from a man aged 40-75 years with stage III lung adenocarcinoma.

The chain has TRBV4-3 and TRBJ2-1; D call uncertain. The germline V and J ends were trimmed by 2 bases and 5 bases, with 4 bases remaining between them. CDR1 is LGHNA, CDR2 YSLEER, per germline. The length of the CDR3 is 12 residues. The CDR3 loop reads CASSQFNNEQFF. In DNA form, the CDR3 reads TGCGCCAGCAGCCAATTCAACAATGAGCAGTTCTTC.

The V gene is TRBV19, the J gene TRBJ1-1; possibly TRBD1 for D (6 bases). CDR1 and CDR2 from the germline V gene are LNHDA and SQIVND (reference sequence). Trimming stripped 1 base from V and 7 bases from J, with 13 bases between. The CDR3 length is 14 residues. The CDR3 region has the DNA TGTGCCAGTAGTATAGCAGGCAGGGGATTTGAAGCTTTCTTT. Translating it yields CASSIAGRGFEAFF.